This TCR beta chain was captured in a study of T cell responses to AZD1222 COVID-19 vaccine. The germline gives CDR1 GTSNPN, CDR2 SVGIG (reference sequence). V lost 6 bases and J lost 7, with 15 bases in between. The CDR3 runs to 12 residues. As concerns this clone: As yet, its antigen is unknown.

Sequenced by immunoSEQ multiplex PCR; TCRdb stores in-frame clones only, minus some. The repertoire has roughly 150,000 clones, about nine tenths of them found once; the top ten carry roughly 1.3%. Findings and caveats of the study: Clonal diversity may have been underestimated in mostly white British donors. Spike-specific TCR breadth and depth grew following two AZD1222 doses.

This receptor was identified in an adult in good health. The chain employs TRBV30 and TRBJ1-1; no definite D call. The sample consisted of peripheral blood, taken on day 0 of AZD1222 vaccination. The chain's CDR3 is CACERRVVEAFF. The CDR3 region has the DNA TGTGCCTGCGAGAGAAGGGTGGTTGAAGCTTTCTTT.